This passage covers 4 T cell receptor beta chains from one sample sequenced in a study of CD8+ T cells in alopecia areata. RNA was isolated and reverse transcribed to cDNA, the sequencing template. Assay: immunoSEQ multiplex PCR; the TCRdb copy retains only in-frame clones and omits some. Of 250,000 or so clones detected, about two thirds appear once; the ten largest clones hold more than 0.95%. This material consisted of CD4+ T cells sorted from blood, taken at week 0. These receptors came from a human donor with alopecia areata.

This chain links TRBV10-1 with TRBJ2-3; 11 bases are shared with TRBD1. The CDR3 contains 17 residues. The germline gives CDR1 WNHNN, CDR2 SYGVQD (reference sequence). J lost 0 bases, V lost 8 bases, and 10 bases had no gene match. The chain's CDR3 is CASAPGQGVSSTDTQYF. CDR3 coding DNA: TGCGCCAGCGCTCCGGGACAGGGGGTTTCTAGCACAGATACGCAGTATTTT.

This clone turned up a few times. The CDR3 region has the DNA TGCAGCGTTAGCCGGACAGGGATGGGTCAGCCCCAGCATTTT. Protein sequence: CSVSRTGMGQPQHF. V gene TRBV29-1 combines with J gene TRBJ1-5, with 8 bases that match TRBD1. V lost 5 bases and J lost 6; bases outside the gene matches: 9. CDR1 is SQVTM, CDR2 ANQGSEA, per germline. This CDR3 contains 14 residues.

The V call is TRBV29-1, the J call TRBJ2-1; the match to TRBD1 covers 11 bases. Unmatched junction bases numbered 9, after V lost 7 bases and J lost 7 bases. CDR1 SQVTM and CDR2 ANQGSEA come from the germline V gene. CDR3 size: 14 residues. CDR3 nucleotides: TGCAGCGGAACCCCGGGGACAGGGGGAAATGAGCAGTTCTTC. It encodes CSGTPGTGGNEQFF.

The CDR3, as DNA: TGTGCCAGCAGACCTAACAGGGACATCCACGAGCAGTACTTC. The encoded protein is CASRPNRDIHEQYF. The V gene is TRBV27, the J gene TRBJ2-7; D is perhaps TRBD1 (6 bases). Trimming removed 6 bases at V and 5 bases at J, with 17 bases between. The V gene's germline CDR1 is MNHEY and CDR2 SMNVEV (reference sequence). The CDR3 contains 14 residues.